The clone carrying this T cell receptor (beta chain) was counted many times. The source of the sample is a study of T-cell reconstitution after alpha-beta-depleted transplantation in children. Looked up from germline, CDR1 is DFQATT and CDR2 is SNEGSKA (reference sequence). Trimming took 2 bases from V and 6 from J, leaving 13 bases between them. This CDR3 contains 13 residues. A TCRbeta library incorporating unique molecular identifiers was prepared. TCRdb called the PCR reads again in MiXCR, with one record for every CDR3 protein. The repertoire has 400,000 to 500,000 distinct CDR3 sequences, 9.5% to 13% of them found once; the top ten carry nearly 5.5%.

This TCR came from a human donor who donated a stem cell graft to a child with acute myeloid leukemia. Sequenced here: PBMCs from the stem cell graft donor, sampled from the stem cell graft. The chain combines TRBV20-1 with TRBJ2-5; D may be TRBD2 (5 bases). The CDR3 region is CSARPPPGKTQYF. CDR3 coding DNA: TGCAGTGCTAGACCTCCCCCGGGGAAGACCCAGTACTTC.